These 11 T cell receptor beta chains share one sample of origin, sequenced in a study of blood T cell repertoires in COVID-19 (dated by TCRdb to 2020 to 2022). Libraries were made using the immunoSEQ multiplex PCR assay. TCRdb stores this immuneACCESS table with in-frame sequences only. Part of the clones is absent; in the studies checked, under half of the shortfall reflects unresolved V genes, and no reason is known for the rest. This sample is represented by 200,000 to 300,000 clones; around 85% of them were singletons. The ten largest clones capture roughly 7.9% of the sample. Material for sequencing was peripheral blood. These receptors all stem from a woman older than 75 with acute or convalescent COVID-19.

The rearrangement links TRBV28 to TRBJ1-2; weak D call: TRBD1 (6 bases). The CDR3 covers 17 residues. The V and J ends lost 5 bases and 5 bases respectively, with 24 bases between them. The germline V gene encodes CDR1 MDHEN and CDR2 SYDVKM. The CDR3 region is CASSPLVDREGGYGYTF. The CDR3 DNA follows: TGTGCCAGCAGTCCCTTAGTCGACAGAGAAGGGGGTTATGGCTACACCTTC.

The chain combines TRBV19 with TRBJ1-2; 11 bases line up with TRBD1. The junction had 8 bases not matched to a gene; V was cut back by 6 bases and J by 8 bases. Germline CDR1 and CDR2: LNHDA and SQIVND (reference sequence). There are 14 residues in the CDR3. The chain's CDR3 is CASRDGQGASGYTF. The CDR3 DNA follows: TGTGCCAGTAGGGACGGACAGGGGGCCTCCGGCTACACCTTC.

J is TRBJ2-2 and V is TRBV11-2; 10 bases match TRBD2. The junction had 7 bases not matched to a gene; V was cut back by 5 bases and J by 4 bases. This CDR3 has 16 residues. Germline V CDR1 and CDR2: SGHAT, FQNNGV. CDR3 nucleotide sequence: TGTGCCAGCAGCCCCAGCGGGGGGGCTTCCACCGGGGAGCTGTTTTTT. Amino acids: CASSPSGGASTGELFF.

The CDR3 region has the DNA TGTGCCAGCAGTTTTGGGGCGGAGTACGAGCAGTACTTC. Its translation is CASSFGAEYEQYF. This chain uses TRBV6-5 with TRBJ2-7, with D tentatively TRBD1 (5 bases). CDR1 is MNHEY, CDR2 SVGAGI, per germline. The CDR3 covers 13 residues. V was pared by 4 bases and J by 4 bases, with 11 bases between.

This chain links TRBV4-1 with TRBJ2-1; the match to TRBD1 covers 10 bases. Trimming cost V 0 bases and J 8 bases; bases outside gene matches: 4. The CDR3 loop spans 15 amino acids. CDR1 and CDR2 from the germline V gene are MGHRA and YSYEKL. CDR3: CASSQEVGTGDEQFF. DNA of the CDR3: TGCGCCAGCAGCCAAGAAGTAGGGACAGGGGATGAGCAGTTCTTC.

This CDR3 is CVTGAYGYTF. The DNA of the CDR3 is TGTGTGACAGGGGCCTATGGCTACACCTTC. The chain is built from TRBV19 and TRBJ1-2; 8 nucleotides align to TRBD1. The germline gives CDR1 LNHDA, CDR2 SQIVND (reference sequence). The CDR3 is 10 amino acids.

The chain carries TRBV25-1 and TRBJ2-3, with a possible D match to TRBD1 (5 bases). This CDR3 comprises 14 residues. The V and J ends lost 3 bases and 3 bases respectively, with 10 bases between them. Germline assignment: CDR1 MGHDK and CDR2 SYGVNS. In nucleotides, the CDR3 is TGTGCCAGCAGTGACAGTCAGGGAACAGATACGCAGTATTTT. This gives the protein CASSDSQGTDTQYF. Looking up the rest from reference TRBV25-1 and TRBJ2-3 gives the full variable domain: EADIYQTPRYLVIGTGKKITLECSQTMGHDKMYWYQQDPGMELHLIHYSYGVNSTEKGDLSSESTVSRIRTEHFPLTLESARPSHTSQYLCASSDSQGTDTQYFGPGTRLTVL.

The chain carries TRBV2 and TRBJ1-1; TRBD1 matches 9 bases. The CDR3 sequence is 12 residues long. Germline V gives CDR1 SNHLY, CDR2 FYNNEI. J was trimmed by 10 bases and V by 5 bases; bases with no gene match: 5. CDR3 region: CASSPDRGVAFF. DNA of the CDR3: TGTGCCAGCAGTCCGGACAGGGGAGTAGCTTTCTTT.

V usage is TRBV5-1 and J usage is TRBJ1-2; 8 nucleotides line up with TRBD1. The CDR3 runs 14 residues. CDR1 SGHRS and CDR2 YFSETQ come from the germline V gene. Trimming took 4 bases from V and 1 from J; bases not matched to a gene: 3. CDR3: CASSVGQDNYGYTF. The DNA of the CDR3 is TGCGCCAGCAGCGTGGGACAGGATAACTATGGCTACACCTTC.

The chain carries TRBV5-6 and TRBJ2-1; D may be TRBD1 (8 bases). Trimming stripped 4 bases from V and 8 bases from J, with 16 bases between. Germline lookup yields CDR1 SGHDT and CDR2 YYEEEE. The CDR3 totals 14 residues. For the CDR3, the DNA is TGTGCCAGCAGCCCCACAGGGGGAGGGTATGAGCAGTTCTTC. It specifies CASSPTGGGYEQFF.

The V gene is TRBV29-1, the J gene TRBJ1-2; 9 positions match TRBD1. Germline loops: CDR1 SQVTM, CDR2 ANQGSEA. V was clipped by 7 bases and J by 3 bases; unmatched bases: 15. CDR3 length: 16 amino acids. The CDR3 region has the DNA TGCAGCGCCACCATTGAAGGGCGACAGGGGGACTATGGCTACACCTTC. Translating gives CSATIEGRQGDYGYTF.